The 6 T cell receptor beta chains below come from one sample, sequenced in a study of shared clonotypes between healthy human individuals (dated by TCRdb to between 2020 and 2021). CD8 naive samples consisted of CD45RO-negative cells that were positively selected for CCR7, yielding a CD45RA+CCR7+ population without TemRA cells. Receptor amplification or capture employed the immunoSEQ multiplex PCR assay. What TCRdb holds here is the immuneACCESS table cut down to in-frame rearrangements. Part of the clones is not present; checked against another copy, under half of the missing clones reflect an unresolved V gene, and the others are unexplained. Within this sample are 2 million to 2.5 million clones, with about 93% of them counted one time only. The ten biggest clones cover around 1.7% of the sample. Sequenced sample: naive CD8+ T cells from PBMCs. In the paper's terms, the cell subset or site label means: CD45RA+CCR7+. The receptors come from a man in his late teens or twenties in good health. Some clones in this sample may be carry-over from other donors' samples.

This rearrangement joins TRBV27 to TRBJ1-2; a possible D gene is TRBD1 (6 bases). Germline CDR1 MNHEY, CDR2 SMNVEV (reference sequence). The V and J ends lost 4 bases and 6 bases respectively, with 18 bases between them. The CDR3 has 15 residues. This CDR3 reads CASSSLPQGSHGYTF. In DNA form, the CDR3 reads TGTGCCAGCAGTTCCCTACCCCAGGGGAGCCATGGCTACACCTTC.

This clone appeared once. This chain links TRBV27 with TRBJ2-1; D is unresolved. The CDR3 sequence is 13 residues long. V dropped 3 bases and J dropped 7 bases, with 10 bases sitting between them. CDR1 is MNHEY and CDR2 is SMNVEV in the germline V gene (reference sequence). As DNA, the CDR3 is TGTGCCAGCAGTTTTACGTCCCTAAATGAGCAGTTCTTC. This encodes CASSFTSLNEQFF.

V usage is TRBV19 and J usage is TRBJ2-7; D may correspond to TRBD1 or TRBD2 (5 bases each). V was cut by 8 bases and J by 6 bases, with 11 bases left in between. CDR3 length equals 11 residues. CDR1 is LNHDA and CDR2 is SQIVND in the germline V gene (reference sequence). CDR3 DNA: TGTGCCAGTCGGGACGGAGGCGAGCAGTACTTC. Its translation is CASRDGGEQYF.

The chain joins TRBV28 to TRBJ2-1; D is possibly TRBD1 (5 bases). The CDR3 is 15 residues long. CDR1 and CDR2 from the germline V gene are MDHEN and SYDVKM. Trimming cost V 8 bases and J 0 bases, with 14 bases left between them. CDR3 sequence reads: CASGPIRASYNEQFF. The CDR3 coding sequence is TGTGCCAGCGGGCCAATCAGGGCCTCCTACAATGAGCAGTTCTTC.

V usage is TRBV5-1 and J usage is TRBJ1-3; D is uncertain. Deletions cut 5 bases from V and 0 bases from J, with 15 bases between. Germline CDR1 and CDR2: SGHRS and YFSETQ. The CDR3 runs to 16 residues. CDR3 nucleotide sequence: TGCGCCAGCAGTCATGATTACCAGACCTCTGGAAACACCATATATTTT. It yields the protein CASSHDYQTSGNTIYF.

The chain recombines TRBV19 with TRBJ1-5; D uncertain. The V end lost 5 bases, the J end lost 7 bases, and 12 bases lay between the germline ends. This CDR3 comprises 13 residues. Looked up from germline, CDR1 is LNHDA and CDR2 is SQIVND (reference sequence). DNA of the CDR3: TGTGCCAGTAGTCGTCAGGTCGGACAGCCCCAGCATTTT. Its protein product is CASSRQVGQPQHF. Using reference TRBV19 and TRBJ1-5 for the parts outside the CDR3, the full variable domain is DGGITQSPKYLFRKEGQNVTLSCEQNLNHDAMYWYRQDPGQGLRLIYYSQIVNDFQKGDIAEGYSVSREKKESFPLTVTSAQKNPTAFYLCASSRQVGQPQHFGDGTRLSIL.